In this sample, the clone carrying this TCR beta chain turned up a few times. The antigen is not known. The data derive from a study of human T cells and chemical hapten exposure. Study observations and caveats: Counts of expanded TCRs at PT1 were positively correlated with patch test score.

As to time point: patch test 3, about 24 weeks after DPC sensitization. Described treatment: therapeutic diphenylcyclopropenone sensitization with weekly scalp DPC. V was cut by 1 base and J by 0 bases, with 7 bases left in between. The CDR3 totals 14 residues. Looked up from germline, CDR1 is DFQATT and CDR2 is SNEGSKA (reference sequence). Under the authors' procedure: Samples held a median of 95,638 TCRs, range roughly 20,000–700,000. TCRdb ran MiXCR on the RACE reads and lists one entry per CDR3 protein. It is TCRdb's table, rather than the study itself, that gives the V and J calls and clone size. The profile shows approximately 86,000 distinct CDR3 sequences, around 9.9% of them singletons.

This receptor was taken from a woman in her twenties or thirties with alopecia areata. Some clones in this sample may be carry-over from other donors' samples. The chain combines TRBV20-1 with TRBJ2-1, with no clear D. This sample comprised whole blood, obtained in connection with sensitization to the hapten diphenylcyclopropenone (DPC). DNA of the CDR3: TGCAGTGCTAGAGGACGCGGCTCCTACAATGAGCAGTTCTTC. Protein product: CSARGRGSYNEQFF.